This T cell receptor beta chain was found in a study of T cell responses to AZD1222 COVID-19 vaccine. The CDR3 consists of 15 residues. V dropped 6 bases and J dropped 5; count of bases not matched to a gene: 7. Germline V CDR1 and CDR2: LNHDA, SQIVND (reference sequence). A remark on this clone: Its antigen is not known.

Method: immunoSEQ multiplex PCR; TCRdb's copy keeps in-frame clones and lacks some. The sample gives fewer than 90,000 clones, about 82% of which show up once; around 5.9% is in the top ten. The study, taken as a whole, reports: Clonal diversity may have been underestimated, and the donors were mostly white British, with more females than males. Only a handful of AZD1222 recipients, more than 5 in all, had baseline seropositivity.

This sequence was found in an adult who received the AZD1222 COVID-19 vaccine. This material consisted of peripheral blood, taken 28 days after the second AZD1222 dose. The gene calls are TRBV19 and TRBJ1-4, with 9 bases lining up with TRBD1. CDR3 region: CASRARDRGNEKLFF. As DNA, the CDR3 is TGTGCCAGTAGGGCCCGAGACAGGGGGAATGAAAAACTGTTTTTT.